The following is a TCR beta chain sequence with its context. The antigen is unknown. The data were obtained in a study of shared clonotypes between healthy human individuals. General study results and limits: At large depth, rarefaction still showed sorted-subset sequencing to be incomplete.

CDR1 GTSNPN and CDR2 SVGIG come from the germline V gene (reference sequence). The CDR3 totals 12 residues. Losses at the gene ends were 1 base for V and 5 bases for J; bases not matched to a gene: 2. Profiling relied on immunoSEQ multiplex PCR, and the TCRdb table lists in-frame clones only, not all of them. The sample holds about 1.1 million clones; 75% to 80% are singletons and the top ten take roughly 0.65%. This rearrangement joins TRBV30 to TRBJ2-7, with 7 bases identical to TRBD1. The TCR sequence derives from a man between 18 and 29 years old in good health. Some clones in this sample may be carry-over from other donors' samples. Sequenced sample: memory CD4+ T cells from PBMCs. Subset specified: CD45RA-negative fraction. The CDR3 loop reads CAWSGTGDEQYF. CDR3 coding DNA: TGTGCCTGGAGTGGGACAGGTGACGAGCAGTACTTC.